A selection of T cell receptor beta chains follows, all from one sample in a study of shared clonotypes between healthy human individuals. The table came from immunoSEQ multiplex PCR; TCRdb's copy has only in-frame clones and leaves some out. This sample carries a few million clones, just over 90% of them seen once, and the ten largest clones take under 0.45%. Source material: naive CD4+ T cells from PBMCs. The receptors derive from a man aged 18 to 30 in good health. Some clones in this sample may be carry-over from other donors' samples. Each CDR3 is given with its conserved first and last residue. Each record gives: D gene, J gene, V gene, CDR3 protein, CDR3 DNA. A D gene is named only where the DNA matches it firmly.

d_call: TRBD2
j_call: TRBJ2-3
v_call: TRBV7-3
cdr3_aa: CASSRIPLGLAGGASTDTQYF
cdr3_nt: TGTGCCAGCAGCCGCATTCCCTTGGGACTAGCGGGAGGGGCCAGCACAGATACGCAGTATTTT

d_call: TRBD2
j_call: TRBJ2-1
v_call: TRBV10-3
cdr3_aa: CAISERAGDSYNEQFF
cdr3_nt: TGTGCCATCAGTGAGCGAGCGGGAGATTCCTACAATGAGCAGTTCTTC

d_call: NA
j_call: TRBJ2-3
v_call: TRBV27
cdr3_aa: CASSLSLASSTDTQYF
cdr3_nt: TGTGCCAGCAGTTTATCACTAGCAAGTAGCACAGATACGCAGTATTTT

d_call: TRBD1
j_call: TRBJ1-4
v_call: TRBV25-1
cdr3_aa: CASSAITGTDEKLFF
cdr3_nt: TGTGCCAGCAGTGCCATAACCGGGACAGATGAAAAACTGTTTTTT

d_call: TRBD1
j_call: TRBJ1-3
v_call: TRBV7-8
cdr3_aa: CASSPDRALSGNTIYF
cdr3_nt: TGTGCCAGCAGCCCGGACAGGGCTCTCTCTGGAAACACCATATATTTT

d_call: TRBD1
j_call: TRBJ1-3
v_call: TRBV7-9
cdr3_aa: CASSLQGAGSGNTIYF
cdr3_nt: TGTGCCAGCAGCTTACAGGGGGCAGGCTCTGGAAACACCATATATTTT

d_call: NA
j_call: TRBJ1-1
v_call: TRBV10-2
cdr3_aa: CASRAGSTEAFF
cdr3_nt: TGCGCCAGCAGAGCAGGGAGCACTGAAGCTTTCTTT

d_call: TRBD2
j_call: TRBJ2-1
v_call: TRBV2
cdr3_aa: CASSRTSGYNEQFF
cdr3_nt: TGTGCCAGCAGCCGGACTAGCGGGTACAATGAGCAGTTCTTC

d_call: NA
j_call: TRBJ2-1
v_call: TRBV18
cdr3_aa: CASSKTPGDNEQFF
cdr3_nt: TGTGCCAGCTCAAAAACCCCAGGGGACAATGAGCAGTTCTTC

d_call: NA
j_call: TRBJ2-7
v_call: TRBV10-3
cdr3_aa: CAITDYEQYF
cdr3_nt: TGTGCCATCACGGACTACGAGCAGTACTTC

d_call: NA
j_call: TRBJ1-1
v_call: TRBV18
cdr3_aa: CASLMGEDTEASF
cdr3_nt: TGTGCCAGCCTAATGGGGGAGGACACTGAAGCTTCCTTT

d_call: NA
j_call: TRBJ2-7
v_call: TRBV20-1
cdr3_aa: CSTPGRDEQYF
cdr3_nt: TGCAGTACTCCCGGTCGGGACGAGCAGTACTTC

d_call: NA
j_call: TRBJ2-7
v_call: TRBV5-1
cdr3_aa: CASSLATIKDEQYF
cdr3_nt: TGCGCCAGCAGCTTGGCTACTATCAAGGACGAGCAGTACTTC

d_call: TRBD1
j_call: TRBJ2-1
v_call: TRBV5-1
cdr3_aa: CASRPTGEVYNEQFF
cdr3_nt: TGCGCCAGCAGACCGACAGGGGAGGTTTACAATGAGCAGTTCTTC

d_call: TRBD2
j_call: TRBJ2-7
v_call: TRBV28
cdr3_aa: CASREGLAISYEQYF
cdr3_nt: TGTGCCAGCAGGGAGGGACTAGCGATCTCCTACGAGCAGTACTTC

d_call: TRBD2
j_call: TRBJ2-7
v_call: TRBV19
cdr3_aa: CASSIGYRETSRSYEQYF
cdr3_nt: TGTGCCAGTAGTATAGGTTATCGGGAGACTAGCCGATCCTACGAGCAGTACTTC

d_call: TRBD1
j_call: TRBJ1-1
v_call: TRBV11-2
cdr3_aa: CASSLGDRGTEAFF
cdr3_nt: TGTGCCAGCAGCTTAGGGGACAGGGGAACTGAAGCTTTCTTT

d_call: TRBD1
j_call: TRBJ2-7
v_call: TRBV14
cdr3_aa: CASSQDLGQAQHEQYF
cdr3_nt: TGTGCCAGCAGCCAAGATCTCGGACAGGCCCAACACGAGCAGTACTTC

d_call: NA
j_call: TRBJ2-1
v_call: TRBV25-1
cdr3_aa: CASSEYTAALTYNEQFF
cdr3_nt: TGTGCCAGCAGTGAATATACCGCAGCCCTAACCTACAATGAGCAGTTCTTC

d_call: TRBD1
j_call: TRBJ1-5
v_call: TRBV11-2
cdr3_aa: CASSPTGVGQPQHF
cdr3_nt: TGTGCCAGCAGCCCGACAGGGGTGGGGCAGCCCCAGCATTTT

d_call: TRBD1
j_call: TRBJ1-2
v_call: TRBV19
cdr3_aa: CASSLGTASNYGYTF
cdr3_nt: TGTGCCAGTAGTCTCGGGACAGCCTCTAACTATGGCTACACCTTC

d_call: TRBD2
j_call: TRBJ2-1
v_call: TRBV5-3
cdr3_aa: CARSPGWTSGSSKDNEQFF
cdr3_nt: TGTGCCAGAAGCCCCGGCTGGACTAGCGGGAGTAGTAAGGACAATGAGCAGTTCTTC

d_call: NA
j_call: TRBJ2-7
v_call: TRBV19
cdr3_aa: CASNTVGTEQYF
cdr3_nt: TGTGCCAGTAATACCGTCGGGACAGAGCAGTACTTC

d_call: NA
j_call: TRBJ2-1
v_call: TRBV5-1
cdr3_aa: CASSSGAAGTYNEQFF
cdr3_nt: TGCGCCAGCAGCTCCGGGGCCGCAGGGACCTACAATGAGCAGTTCTTC

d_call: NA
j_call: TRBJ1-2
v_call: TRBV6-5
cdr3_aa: CASMNNYGYTF
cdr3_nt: TGTGCCAGCATGAACAACTATGGCTACACCTTC

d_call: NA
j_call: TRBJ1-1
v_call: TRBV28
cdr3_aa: CASSLTEAFF
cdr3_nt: TGTGCCAGCAGTCTCACTGAAGCTTTCTTT

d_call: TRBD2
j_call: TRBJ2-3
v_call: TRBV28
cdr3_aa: CASSFQRGSPTDTQYF
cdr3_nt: TGTGCCAGCAGTTTTCAGCGGGGGTCCCCCACAGATACGCAGTATTTT

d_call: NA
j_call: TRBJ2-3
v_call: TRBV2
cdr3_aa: CASKLIGWGPTDTQYF
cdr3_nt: TGTGCCAGCAAGCTAATAGGGTGGGGGCCCACAGATACGCAGTATTTT

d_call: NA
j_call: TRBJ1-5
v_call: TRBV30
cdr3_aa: CAWSQGVGNQPQHF
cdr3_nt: TGTGCCTGGAGTCAAGGGGTAGGCAATCAGCCCCAGCATTTT

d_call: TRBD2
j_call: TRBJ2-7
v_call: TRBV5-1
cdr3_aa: CASSHGLAGISYEQYF
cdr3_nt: TGCGCCAGCAGCCACGGACTAGCGGGGATCTCCTACGAGCAGTACTTC

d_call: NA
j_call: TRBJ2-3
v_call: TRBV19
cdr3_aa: CASSISGTGTQYF
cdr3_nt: TGTGCCAGTAGTATATCAGGGACGGGTACGCAGTATTTT

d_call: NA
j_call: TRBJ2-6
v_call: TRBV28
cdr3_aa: CASLDAGANVLTF
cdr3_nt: TGTGCCAGCCTCGACGCGGGGGCCAACGTCCTGACTTTC

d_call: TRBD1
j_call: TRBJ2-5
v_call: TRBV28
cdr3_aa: CASSTTGATQETQYF
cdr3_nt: TGTGCCAGCAGTACAACAGGGGCCACCCAAGAGACCCAGTACTTC

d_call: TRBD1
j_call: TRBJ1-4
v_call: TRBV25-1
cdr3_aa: CASSNRDRGLFF
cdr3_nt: TGTGCCAGCAGTAACCGGGACAGGGGCCTGTTTTTT

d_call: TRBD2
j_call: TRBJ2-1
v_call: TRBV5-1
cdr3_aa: CASSPGLADYNEQFF
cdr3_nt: TGCGCCAGCAGCCCAGGACTAGCGGACTACAATGAGCAGTTCTTC

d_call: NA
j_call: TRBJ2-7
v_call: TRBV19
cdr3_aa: CASSKTDANYEQYF
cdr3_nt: TGTGCCAGTAGTAAAACGGACGCAAACTACGAGCAGTACTTC

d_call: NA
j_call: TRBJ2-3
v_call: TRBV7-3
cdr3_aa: CASSLGLADTDTQYF
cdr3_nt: TGTGCCAGCAGCTTAGGCCTCGCGGATACAGATACGCAGTATTTT

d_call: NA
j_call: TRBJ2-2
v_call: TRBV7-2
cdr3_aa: CASSLLGRADTGELFF
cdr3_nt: TGTGCCAGCAGCTTGTTGGGTAGGGCGGACACCGGGGAGCTGTTTTTT

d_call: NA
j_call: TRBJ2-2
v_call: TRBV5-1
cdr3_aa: CASRRGYGNTGELFF
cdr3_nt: TGCGCCAGCCGGCGGGGTTATGGGAACACCGGGGAGCTGTTTTTT

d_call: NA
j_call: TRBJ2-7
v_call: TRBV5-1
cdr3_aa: CASSLVAPYEQYF
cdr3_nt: TGCGCCAGCAGCTTGGTTGCTCCCTACGAGCAGTACTTC

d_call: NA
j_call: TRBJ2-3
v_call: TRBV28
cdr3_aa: CASNQYGTWVVSTDTQYF
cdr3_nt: TGTGCCAGCAACCAGTACGGGACATGGGTCGTATCCACAGATACGCAGTATTTT

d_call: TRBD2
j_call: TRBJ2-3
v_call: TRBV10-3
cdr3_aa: CAISASGSDTQYF
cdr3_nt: TGTGCCATCTCAGCTAGCGGTTCAGATACGCAGTATTTT

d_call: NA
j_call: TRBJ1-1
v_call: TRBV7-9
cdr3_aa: CASSLTNTEAFF
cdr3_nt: TGTGCCAGCAGCTTAACCAACACTGAAGCTTTCTTT

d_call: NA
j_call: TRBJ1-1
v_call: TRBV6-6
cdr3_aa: CASKQIRGGTEAFF
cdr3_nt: TGTGCCAGCAAGCAAATAAGGGGCGGCACTGAAGCTTTCTTT

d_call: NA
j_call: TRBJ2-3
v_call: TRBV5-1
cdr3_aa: CASRITGYGDTQYF
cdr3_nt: TGCGCCAGCAGGATTACAGGTTACGGCGATACGCAGTATTTT

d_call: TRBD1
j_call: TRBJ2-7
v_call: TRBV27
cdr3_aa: CASGVQTGRPYEQYF
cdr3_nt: TGTGCCAGCGGGGTTCAGACAGGGCGCCCCTACGAGCAGTACTTC

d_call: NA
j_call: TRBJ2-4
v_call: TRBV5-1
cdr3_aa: CASSFGAKENIQYF
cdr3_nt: TGCGCCAGCAGCTTCGGGGCTAAGGAGAACATTCAGTACTTC

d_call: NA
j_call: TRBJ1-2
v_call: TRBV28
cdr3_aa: CASSFRTQGYTF
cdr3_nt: TGTGCCAGCAGTTTTCGGACTCAGGGCTACACCTTC

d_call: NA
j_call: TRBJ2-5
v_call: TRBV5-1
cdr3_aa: CASSLIWENPQETQYF
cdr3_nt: TGCGCCAGCAGCTTGATCTGGGAGAACCCCCAAGAGACCCAGTACTTC

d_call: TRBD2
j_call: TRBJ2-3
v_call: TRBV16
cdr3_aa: CASSQSGLAGRTDTQYF
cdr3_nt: TGTGCCAGCAGCCAAAGCGGACTAGCGGGCCGCACAGATACGCAGTATTTT

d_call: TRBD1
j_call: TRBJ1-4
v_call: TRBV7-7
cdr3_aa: CASSQGATNEKLFF
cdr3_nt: TGTGCCAGCAGCCAGGGGGCAACTAATGAAAAACTGTTTTTT

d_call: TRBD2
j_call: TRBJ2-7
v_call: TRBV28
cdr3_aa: CASSKLGLAGGASYEQYF
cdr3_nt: TGTGCCAGCAGTAAACTTGGACTAGCGGGGGGAGCCTCCTACGAGCAGTACTTC

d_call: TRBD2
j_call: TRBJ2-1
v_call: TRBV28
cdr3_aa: CASSTYTSGYSSYNEQFF
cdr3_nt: TGTGCCAGCAGTACTTACACTAGCGGGTACAGCTCCTACAATGAGCAGTTCTTC

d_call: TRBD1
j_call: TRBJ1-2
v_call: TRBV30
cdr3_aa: CAWTRDSYGYTF
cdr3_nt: TGTGCCTGGACCCGGGACAGCTATGGCTACACCTTC

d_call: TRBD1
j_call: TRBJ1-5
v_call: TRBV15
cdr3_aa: CATSRETGGSWSQHF
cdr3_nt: TGTGCCACCAGCAGAGAAACAGGGGGTAGCTGGTCCCAGCATTTT

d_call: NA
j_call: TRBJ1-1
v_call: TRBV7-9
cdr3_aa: CASSSPGGPGGAFF
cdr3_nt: TGTGCCAGCAGCTCACCGGGGGGCCCTGGGGGAGCTTTCTTT